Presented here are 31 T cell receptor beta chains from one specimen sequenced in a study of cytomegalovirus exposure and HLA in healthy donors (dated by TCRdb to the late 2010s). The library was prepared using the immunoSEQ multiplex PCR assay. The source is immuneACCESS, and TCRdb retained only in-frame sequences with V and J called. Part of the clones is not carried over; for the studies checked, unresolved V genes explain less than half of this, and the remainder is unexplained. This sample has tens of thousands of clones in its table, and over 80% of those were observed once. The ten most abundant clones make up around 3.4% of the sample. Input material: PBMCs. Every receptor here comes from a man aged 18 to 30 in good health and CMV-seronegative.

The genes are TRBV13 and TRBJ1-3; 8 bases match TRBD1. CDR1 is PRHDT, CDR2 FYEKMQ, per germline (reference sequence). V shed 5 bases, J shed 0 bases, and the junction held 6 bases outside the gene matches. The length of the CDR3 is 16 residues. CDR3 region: CASSDTGGNSGNTIYF. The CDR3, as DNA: TGTGCCAGCAGCGACACAGGGGGTAACTCTGGAAACACCATATATTTT.

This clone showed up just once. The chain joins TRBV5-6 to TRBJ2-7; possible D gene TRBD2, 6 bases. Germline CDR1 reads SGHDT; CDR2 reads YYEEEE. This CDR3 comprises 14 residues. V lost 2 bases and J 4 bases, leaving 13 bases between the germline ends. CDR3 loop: CASSFGGMDYEQYF. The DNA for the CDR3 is TGTGCCAGCAGCTTTGGCGGGATGGATTACGAGCAGTACTTC. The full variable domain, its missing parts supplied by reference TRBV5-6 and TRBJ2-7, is DAGVTQSPTHLIKTRGQQVTLRCSPKSGHDTVSWYQQALGQGPQFIFQYYEEEERQRGNFPDRFSGHQFPNYSSELNVNALLLGDSALYLCASSFGGMDYEQYFGPGTRLTVT.

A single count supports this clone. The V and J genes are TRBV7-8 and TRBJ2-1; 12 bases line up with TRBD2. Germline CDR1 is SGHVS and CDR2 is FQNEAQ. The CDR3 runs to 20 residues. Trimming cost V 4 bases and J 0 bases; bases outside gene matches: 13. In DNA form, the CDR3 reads TGTGCCAGCAGCTCGGAACTAGCGGGAGGTACCTTTAGCTCCTACAATGAGCAGTTCTTC. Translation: CASSSELAGGTFSSYNEQFF.

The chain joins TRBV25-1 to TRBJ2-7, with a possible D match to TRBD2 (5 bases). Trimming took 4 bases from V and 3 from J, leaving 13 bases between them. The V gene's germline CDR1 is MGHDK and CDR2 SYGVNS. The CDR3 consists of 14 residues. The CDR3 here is CASSGPSTHYEQYF. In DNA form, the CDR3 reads TGTGCCAGCAGTGGTCCTAGCACTCACTACGAGCAGTACTTC.

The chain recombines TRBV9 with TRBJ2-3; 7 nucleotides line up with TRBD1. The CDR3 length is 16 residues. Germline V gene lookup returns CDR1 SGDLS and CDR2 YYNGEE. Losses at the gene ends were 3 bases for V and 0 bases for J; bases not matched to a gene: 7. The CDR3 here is CASSADQGDSTDTQYF. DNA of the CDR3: TGTGCCAGCAGCGCTGATCAGGGGGACAGCACAGATACGCAGTATTTT. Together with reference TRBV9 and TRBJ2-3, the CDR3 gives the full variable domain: DSGVTQTPKHLITATGQRVTLRCSPRSGDLSVYWYQQSLDQGLQFLIQYYNGEERAKGNILERFSAQQFPDLHSELNLSSLELGDSALYFCASSADQGDSTDTQYFGPGTRLTVL.

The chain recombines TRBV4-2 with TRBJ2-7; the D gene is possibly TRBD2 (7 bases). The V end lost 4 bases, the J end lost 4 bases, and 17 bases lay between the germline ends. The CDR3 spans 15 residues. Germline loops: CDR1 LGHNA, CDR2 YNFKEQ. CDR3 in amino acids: CASSPARGGGYEQYF. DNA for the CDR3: TGTGCCAGCAGCCCGGCGAGGGGAGGGGGTTACGAGCAGTACTTC.

CDR3: CASRTGLNTEAFF. CDR3 DNA: TGTGCCAGCAGGACAGGTCTGAACACTGAAGCTTTCTTT. The rearrangement joins TRBV27 to TRBJ1-1; a possible D gene is TRBD1 (6 bases). Germline V lookup: CDR1 MNHEY, CDR2 SMNVEV (reference sequence). This CDR3 has 13 amino acids. V was clipped by 6 bases and J by 0 bases, with 8 bases between them.

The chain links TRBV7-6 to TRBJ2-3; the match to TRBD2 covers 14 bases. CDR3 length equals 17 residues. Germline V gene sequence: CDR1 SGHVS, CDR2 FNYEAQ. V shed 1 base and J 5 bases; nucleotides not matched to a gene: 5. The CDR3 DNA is TGTGCCAGCAGCTTAGGACTAGCGGGAGGGGCACTAGATACGCAGTATTTT. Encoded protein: CASSLGLAGGALDTQYF.

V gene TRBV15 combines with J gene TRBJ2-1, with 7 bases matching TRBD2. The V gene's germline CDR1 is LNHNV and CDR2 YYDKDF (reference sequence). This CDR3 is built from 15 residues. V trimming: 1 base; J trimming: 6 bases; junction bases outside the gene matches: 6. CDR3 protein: CATSRAGLGINEQFF. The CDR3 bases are TGTGCCACCAGCAGAGCAGGACTAGGAATCAATGAGCAGTTCTTC. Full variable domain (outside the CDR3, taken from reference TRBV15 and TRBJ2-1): DAMVIQNPRYQVTQFGKPVTLSCSQTLNHNVMYWYQQKSSQAPKLLFHYYDKDFNNEADTPDNFQSRRPNTSFCFLDIRSPGLGDTAMYLCATSRAGLGINEQFFGPGTRLTVL.

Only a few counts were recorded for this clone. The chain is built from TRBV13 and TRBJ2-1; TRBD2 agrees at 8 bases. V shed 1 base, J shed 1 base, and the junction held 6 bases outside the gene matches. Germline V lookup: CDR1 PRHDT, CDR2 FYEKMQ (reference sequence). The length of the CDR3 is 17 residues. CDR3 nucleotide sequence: TGTGCCAGCAGCTTAGCAATGCGGGGGGATTCCTACAATGAGCAGTTCTTC. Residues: CASSLAMRGDSYNEQFF.

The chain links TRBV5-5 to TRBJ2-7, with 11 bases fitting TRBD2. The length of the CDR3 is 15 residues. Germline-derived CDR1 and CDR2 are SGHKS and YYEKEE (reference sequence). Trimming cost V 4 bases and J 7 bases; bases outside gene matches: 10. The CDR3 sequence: CASSTRLAGLREQYF. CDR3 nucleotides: TGTGCCAGCAGCACCAGACTAGCGGGATTGAGGGAGCAGTACTTC.

The DNA of the CDR3 is TGTGCCAGCAGCTTTGCGGGTGAAAAACTGTTTTTT. Amino acid sequence: CASSFAGEKLFF. This sequence joins TRBV7-9 and TRBJ1-4; D is undetermined. The germline V gene encodes CDR1 SEHNR and CDR2 FQNEAQ (reference sequence). With 3 bases removed from V and 7 bases from J, the gap between germline ends came to 6 bases. This CDR3 contains 12 residues.

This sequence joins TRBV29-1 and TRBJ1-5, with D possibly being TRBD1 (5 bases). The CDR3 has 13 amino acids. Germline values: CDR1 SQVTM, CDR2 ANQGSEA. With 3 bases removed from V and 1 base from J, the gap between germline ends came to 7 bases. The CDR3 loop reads CSVEQGSNQPQHF. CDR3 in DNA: TGCAGCGTTGAGCAGGGAAGCAATCAGCCCCAGCATTTT.

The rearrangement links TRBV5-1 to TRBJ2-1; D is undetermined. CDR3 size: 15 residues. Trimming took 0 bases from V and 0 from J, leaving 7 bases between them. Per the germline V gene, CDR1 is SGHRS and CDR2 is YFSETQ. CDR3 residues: CASSLDADSYNEQFF. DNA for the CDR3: TGCGCCAGCAGCTTGGACGCAGACTCCTACAATGAGCAGTTCTTC.

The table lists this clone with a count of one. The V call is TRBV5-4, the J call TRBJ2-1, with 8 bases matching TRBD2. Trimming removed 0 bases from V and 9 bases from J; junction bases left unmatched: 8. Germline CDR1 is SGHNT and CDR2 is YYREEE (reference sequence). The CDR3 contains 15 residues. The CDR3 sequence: CASSLASGGLSEQFF. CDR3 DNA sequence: TGTGCCAGCAGCTTGGCGTCGGGGGGGCTGTCTGAGCAGTTCTTC. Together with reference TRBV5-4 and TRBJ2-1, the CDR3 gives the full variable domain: ETGVTQSPTHLIKTRGQQVTLRCSSQSGHNTVSWYQQALGQGPQFIFQYYREEENGRGNFPPRFSGLQFPNYSSELNVNALELDDSALYLCASSLASGGLSEQFFGPGTRLTVL.

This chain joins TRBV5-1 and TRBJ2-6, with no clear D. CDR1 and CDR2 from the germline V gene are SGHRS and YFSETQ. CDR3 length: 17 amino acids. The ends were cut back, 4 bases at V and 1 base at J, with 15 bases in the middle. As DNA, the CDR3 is TGCGCCAGCAGCGTAGTTGGTACAGCATCTGGGGCCAACGTCCTGACTTTC. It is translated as CASSVVGTASGANVLTF.

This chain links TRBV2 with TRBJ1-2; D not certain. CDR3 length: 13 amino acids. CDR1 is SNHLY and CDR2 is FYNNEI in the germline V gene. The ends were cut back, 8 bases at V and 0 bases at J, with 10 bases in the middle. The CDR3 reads CASRAFSNYGYTF. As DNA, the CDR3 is TGTGCCAGCCGAGCCTTCTCTAACTATGGCTACACCTTC.

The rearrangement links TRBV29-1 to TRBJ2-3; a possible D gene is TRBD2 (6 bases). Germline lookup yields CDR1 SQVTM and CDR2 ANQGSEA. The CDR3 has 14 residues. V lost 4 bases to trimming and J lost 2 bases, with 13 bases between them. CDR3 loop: CSVVGGGLTDTQYF. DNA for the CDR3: TGCAGCGTTGTCGGGGGAGGTCTCACAGATACGCAGTATTTT.

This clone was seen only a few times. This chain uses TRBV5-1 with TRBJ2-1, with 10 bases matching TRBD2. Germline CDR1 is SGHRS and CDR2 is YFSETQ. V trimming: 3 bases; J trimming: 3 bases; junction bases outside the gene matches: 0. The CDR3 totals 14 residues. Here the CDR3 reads CASSSSGGYNEQFF. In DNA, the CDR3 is TGCGCCAGCAGCTCTAGCGGGGGCTACAATGAGCAGTTCTTC.

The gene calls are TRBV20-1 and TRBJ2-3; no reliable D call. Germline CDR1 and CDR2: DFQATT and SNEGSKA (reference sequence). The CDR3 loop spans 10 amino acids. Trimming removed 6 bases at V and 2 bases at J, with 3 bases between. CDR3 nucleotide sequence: TGCAGTGCCATCACAGATACGCAGTATTTT. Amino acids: CSAITDTQYF.

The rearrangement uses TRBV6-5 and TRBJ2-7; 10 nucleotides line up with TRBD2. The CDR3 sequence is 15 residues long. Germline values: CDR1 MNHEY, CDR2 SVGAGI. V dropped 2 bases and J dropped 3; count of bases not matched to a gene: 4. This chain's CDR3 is CASSYEAGGSYEQYF. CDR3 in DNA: TGTGCCAGCAGTTACGAAGCGGGAGGGAGCTACGAGCAGTACTTC.

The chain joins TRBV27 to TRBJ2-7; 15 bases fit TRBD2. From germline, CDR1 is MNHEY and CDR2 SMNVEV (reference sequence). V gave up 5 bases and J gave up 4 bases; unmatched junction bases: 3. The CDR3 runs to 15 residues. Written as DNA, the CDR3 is TGTGCCAGCAGTCTCGGGACTAGCGGGAGGTACGAGCAGTACTTC. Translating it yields CASSLGTSGRYEQYF.

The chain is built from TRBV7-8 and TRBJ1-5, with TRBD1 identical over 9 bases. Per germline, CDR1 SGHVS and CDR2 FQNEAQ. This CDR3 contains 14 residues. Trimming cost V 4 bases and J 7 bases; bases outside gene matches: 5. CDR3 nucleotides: TGTGCCAGCAGCTCGGGACAGGGCGGACAGCCCCAGCATTTT. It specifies CASSSGQGGQPQHF. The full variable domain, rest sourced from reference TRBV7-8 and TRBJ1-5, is GAGVSQSPRYKVAKRGQDVALRCDPISGHVSLFWYQQALGQGPEFLTYFQNEAQLDKSGLPSDRFFAERPEGSVSTLKIQRTQQEDSAVYLCASSSGQGGQPQHFGDGTRLSIL.

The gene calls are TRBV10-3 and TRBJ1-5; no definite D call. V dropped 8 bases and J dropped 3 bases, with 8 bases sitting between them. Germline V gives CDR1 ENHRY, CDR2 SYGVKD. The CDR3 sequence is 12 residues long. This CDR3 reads CAIGSDNQPQHF. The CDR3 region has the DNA TGTGCCATCGGTTCAGACAATCAGCCCCAGCATTTT.

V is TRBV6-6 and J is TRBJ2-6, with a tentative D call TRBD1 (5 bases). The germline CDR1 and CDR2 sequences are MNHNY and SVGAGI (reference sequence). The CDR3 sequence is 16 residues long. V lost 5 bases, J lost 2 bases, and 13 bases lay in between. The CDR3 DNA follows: TGTGCCAGCAGTAACGAGACAGAGCCTGGGGCCAACGTCCTGACTTTC. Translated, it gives CASSNETEPGANVLTF.

CDR3 coding DNA: TGTGCCAGTAAGACGGACAGGGGGAACTCTGGAAACACCATATATTTT. This sequence encodes CASKTDRGNSGNTIYF. The chain links TRBV5-4 to TRBJ1-3; TRBD1 matches at 10 bases. V was clipped by 8 bases and J by 0 bases; unmatched bases: 8. CDR3 length: 16 amino acids. Germline V gene data show CDR1 as SGHNT and CDR2 as YYREEE (reference sequence).

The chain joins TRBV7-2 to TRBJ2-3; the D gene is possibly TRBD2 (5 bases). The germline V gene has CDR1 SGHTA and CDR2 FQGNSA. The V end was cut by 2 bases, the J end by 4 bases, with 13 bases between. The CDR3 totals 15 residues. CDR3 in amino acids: CASSLSDFSADTQYF. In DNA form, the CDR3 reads TGTGCCAGCAGCTTATCGGACTTCTCCGCAGATACGCAGTATTTT. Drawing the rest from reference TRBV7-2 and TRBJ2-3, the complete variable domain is GAGVSQSPSNKVTEKGKDVELRCDPISGHTALYWYRQSLGQGLEFLIYFQGNSAPDKSGLPSDRFSAERTGGSVSTLTIQRTQQEDSAVYLCASSLSDFSADTQYFGPGTRLTVL.

CDR3 in amino acids: CASKWETKSETQYF. DNA for the CDR3: TGTGCCAGCAAGTGGGAGACAAAATCCGAGACCCAGTACTTC. The chain employs TRBV6-1 and TRBJ2-5, with a tentative D call TRBD2 (5 bases). This CDR3 contains 14 residues. The germline V gene has CDR1 MNHNS and CDR2 SASEGT. Trimming shortened V by 7 bases and J by 5 bases, and 17 bases separated the two germline ends.

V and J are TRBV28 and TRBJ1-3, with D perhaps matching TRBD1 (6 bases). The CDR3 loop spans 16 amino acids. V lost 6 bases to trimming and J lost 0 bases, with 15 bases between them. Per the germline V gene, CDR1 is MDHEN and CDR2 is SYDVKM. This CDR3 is CASSPYGQNSGNTIYF. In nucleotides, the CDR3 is TGTGCCAGCAGCCCTTACGGACAGAACTCTGGAAACACCATATATTTT. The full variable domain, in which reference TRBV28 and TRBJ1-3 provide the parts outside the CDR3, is DVKVTQSSRYLVKRTGEKVFLECVQDMDHENMFWYRQDPGLGLRLIYFSYDVKMKEKGDIPEGYSVSREKKERFSLILESASTNQTSMYLCASSPYGQNSGNTIYFGEGSWLTVV.

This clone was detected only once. In nucleotides, the CDR3 is TGCAGCGTTAATACGATCAGCGGGAATGCAGATACGCAGTATTTT. Its translation: CSVNTISGNADTQYF. The chain employs TRBV29-1 and TRBJ2-3; 7 nucleotides agree with TRBD2. Per germline, CDR1 SQVTM and CDR2 ANQGSEA. The CDR3 is made up of 15 amino acids. V lost 5 bases, J lost 4 bases, and 12 bases stayed unmatched.

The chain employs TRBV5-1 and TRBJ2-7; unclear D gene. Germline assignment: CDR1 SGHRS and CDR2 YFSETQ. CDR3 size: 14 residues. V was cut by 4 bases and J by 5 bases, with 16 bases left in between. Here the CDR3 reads CASSPTSVGNEQYF. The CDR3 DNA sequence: TGCGCCAGCAGCCCGACGAGCGTTGGCAACGAGCAGTACTTC. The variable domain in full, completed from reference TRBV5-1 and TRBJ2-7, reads KAGVTQTPRYLIKTRGQQVTLSCSPISGHRSVSWYQQTPGQGLQFLFEYFSETQRNKGNFPGRFSGRQFSNSRSEMNVSTLELGDSALYLCASSPTSVGNEQYFGPGTRLTVT.